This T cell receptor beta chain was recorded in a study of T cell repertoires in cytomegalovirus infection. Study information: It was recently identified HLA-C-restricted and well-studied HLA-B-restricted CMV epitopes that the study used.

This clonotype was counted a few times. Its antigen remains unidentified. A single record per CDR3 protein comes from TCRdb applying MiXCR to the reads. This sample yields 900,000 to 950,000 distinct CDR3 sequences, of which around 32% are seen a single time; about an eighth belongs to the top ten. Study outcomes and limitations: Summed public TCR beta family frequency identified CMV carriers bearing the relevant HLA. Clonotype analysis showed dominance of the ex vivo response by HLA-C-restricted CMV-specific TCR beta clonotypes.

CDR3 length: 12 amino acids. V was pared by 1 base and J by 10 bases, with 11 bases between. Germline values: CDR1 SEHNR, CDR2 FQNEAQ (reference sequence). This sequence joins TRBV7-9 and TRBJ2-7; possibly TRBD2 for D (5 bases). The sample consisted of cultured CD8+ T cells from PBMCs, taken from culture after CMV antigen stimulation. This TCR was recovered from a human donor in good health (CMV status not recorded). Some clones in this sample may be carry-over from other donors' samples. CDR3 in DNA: TGTGCCAGCAGCTTAGTTTTCGGGGAACAGTACTTC. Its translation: CASSLVFGEQYF. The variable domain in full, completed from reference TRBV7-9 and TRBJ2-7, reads DTGVSQNPRHKITKRGQNVTFRCDPISEHNRLYWYRQTLGQGPEFLTYFQNEAQLEKSRLLSDRFSAERPKGSFSTLEIQRTEQGDSAMYLCASSLVFGEQYFGPGTRLTVT.